These T cell receptor beta chains were read from a single sample in a study of T cell responses to AZD1222 COVID-19 vaccine. The data were produced by immunoSEQ multiplex PCR, yet TCRdb's version contains in-frame clones alone and is incomplete. In the table there are about 150,000 clones, 90% to 95% of which are singletons. The input for sequencing was peripheral blood, taken 28 days after the second AZD1222 dose. The receptor source for this set is an adult who received the AZD1222 COVID-19 vaccine. The conserved cysteine and the conserved F or W are not part of the CDR3 here.

13	TRBV30	TRBJ1-5	AWGEGTGLGQPQH
16	TRBV14	TRBJ2-7	ASSQGWASVRSSYEQY
10	TRBV25-1	TRBJ2-7	ASSEYGDEQY
12	TRBV28	TRBJ2-7	ASTEVLASYEQY
13	TRBV4-1	TRBJ2-5	ASSQDRGFGETQY
11	TRBV10-3	TRBJ1-2	AISESEDYGYT
11	TRBV4-1	TRBJ2-5	ASSQPGWETQY
10	TRBV10-2	TRBJ2-1	ASFGSHNEQF
11	TRBV10-3	TRBJ2-1	AISGSGGDEQF
9	TRBV12-3/TRBV12-4	TRBJ2-7	ASRRDHEQY
14	TRBV14	TRBJ1-1	ASSPRGGALVTEAF
13	TRBV7-7	TRBJ2-2	ASSLDRAGSGELF
14	TRBV14	TRBJ2-4	ASSQGGRVAKNIQY
9	TRBV19	TRBJ1-5	ASSLGQPQH
12	TRBV7-9	TRBJ1-2	ASSTTGGGNGYT
12	TRBV7-2	TRBJ2-7	ASSYGRRIYEQY
13	TRBV7-9	TRBJ2-1	ASSLALAGAAEQF
12	TRBV3-1/TRBV3-2	TRBJ1-2	ASSQDLRGFGYT
13	TRBV6-5	TRBJ1-3	ASSPDRIGGNTIY
18	TRBV5-1	TRBJ2-7	ASSLPSQGFEGPLFYEQY
13	TRBV4-1	TRBJ1-1	ASSQYNRLNTEAF
12	TRBV15	TRBJ2-7	ATSRQGAAYEQY